A selection of T cell receptor beta chains follows, all from one sample in a study of T cell changes during pregnancy in multiple sclerosis. Only in-frame clones appear in the TCRdb table, and some are missing; sequencing was by immunoSEQ multiplex PCR. The sample carries around 55,000 clones, 93% recorded once. The specimen comprised CD8+ T cells from peripheral blood mononuclear cells, sampled in the second trimester of pregnancy. The receptor source for this set is a female donor with multiple sclerosis, enrolled in a pregnancy study. Each CDR3 is given with its conserved first and last residue. The order of the fields is J gene, D gene, V gene, CDR3 protein. The D gene is left open where the match is weak.

TRBJ2-7	-	TRBV9	CASSVGGGWEYEQYF
TRBJ1-1	-	TRBV28	CASSLRSEAFF
TRBJ2-2	-	TRBV27	CASSRDSAGELFF
TRBJ2-1	TRBD2	TRBV7-9	CASSKTSGSISYNEQFF
TRBJ2-2	TRBD2	TRBV4-2	CASSQDRLAGTGELFF
TRBJ1-1	TRBD1	TRBV5-1	CASSLFVGTGVPNTEAFF
TRBJ2-7	-	TRBV28	CASSLPHRTMNEQYF
TRBJ2-5	TRBD2	TRBV9	CASSVWVAGGKETQYF
TRBJ2-3	TRBD2	TRBV29-1	CSARGTSGRAWDTDTQYF
TRBJ2-1	TRBD2	TRBV6-1	CASSGLAGVYNEQFF
TRBJ2-1	-	TRBV10-1	CASSTAGAGEQFF
TRBJ2-5	TRBD2	TRBV4-2	CASRRFASGGRQETQYF
TRBJ2-2	-	TRBV28	CASSFNSFSYTGELFF
TRBJ2-1	-	TRBV4-2	CASSQGGESEEFF
TRBJ2-3	TRBD2	TRBV11-2	CASSPGTTGGTDTQYF
TRBJ2-1	TRBD2	TRBV9	CASGTSGRPEQFF
TRBJ2-7	TRBD2	TRBV7-9	CASSSGLEDEQYF
TRBJ2-7	-	TRBV7-9	CASERGYEQYF
TRBJ2-7	-	TRBV28	CASSLLPGAYEQYF
TRBJ1-5	-	TRBV9	CASSVGGGGNQPQHF
TRBJ1-6	-	TRBV9	CASSVDGYGAPLHF
TRBJ1-1	-	TRBV28	CASSFLTGRGSTEAFF
TRBJ2-3	TRBD2	TRBV28	CASSLHLLWTSGRADTQYF
TRBJ2-3	-	TRBV6-6	CASSPTEGLGTDTQYF
TRBJ2-7	TRBD1	TRBV7-9	CASSNRGRYEQYF
TRBJ2-7	-	TRBV15	CATSRDSGRYEQYF
TRBJ2-7	-	TRBV6-5	CASSYSAGFFYEQYF
TRBJ2-7	-	TRBV6-1	CASSEVRQGKYEQYF
TRBJ1-1	-	TRBV4-1	CASSPDPGIPNTEAFF
TRBJ2-3	-	TRBV2	CASKEDSSSTDTQYF
TRBJ2-3	TRBD2	TRBV4-1	CASRPFGGGGTDTQYF
TRBJ2-1	TRBD1	TRBV28	CASSPGQGDNEQFF
TRBJ2-3	TRBD2	TRBV6-4	CASSTSGGTDTQYF
TRBJ1-1	-	TRBV5-1	CASSWPGTEAFF
TRBJ1-5	-	TRBV7-9	CASSLGSGNQPQHF
TRBJ2-7	TRBD2	TRBV27	CASSYAGGDYEQYF
TRBJ1-2	-	TRBV4-1	CASSQGRGGYGYTF
TRBJ2-2	-	TRBV27	CASSLSADLLTGELFF
TRBJ1-1	-	TRBV15	CATSGRQLNTEAFF
TRBJ2-2	-	TRBV7-6	CASSLTRGTPSSTGELFF
TRBJ2-1	-	TRBV4-2	CASSQDHLPTGAGGGNEQFF
TRBJ2-3	-	TRBV12-5	CASGAGLRYF
TRBJ2-7	TRBD1	TRBV9	CASSVERTGVEQYF
TRBJ1-4	-	TRBV7-8	CASSLRPRGEKLFF
TRBJ1-1	-	TRBV27	CASSSHSMQGEAFF
TRBJ2-5	-	TRBV15	CATSRDRETQYF
TRBJ2-1	TRBD2	TRBV7-7	CASSPWTSGRVNEQFF
TRBJ1-2	-	TRBV21-1	CASSAAPVYGYTF
TRBJ1-4	TRBD1	TRBV5-1	CASSLTQGDEKLFF